This T cell receptor (beta chain) was sequenced during a study of blood T cells in healthy people across ages (dated by TCRdb to about 2015). Study-level background: In model experiments, template switching captured roughly one uniquely barcoded TCR beta cDNA molecule for every two T cells. Donors were grouped into four age groups: young (average 16 years), middle-aged (about 38), aged (around 60) and long-lived (less than 85). Using the same blood draw, the study looked at two additional independent replicas of 1 million unique cDNA reads for two donors, one aged 18 to 29 and the other aged 80 or older. To avoid experimental bias, donors of different ages were randomly spread across the sequencing lanes. Age-related changes in TCR beta repertoire diversity were measured in the study by deep sequencing normalized with unique cDNA molecular identifiers.

As concerns this clonotype: Its antigen has not been determined. Base qualities are not recorded, but no much larger clone differs from it by a single base.

Study-level results and caveats: Observed TCR beta diversity per million T cells fell roughly linearly with age, and a significant reduction was already apparent by age around 40. Compared with the aged group, the long-lived group had more naive CD4+ T cells, fewer expanded clones and increased TCR diversity, suggesting age selection. Because the CMV infection status of the donors was unknown, age-related changes in expanded clonotypes may potentially have been confounded. A strong correlation was found between observed TCR beta diversity and the percentage of naive T cells measured by flow cytometry. Estimates of total diversity from one million sequenced T cells were regarded as lower bounds and underestimates. Because profiling used bulk unsorted PBMCs, naive and antigen-experienced compartments could not be compared conclusively.

From a lookup of the germline V gene (reference sequence), CDR1 and CDR2 are LGHDT and YNNKEL. The CDR3 has 14 amino acids, counting the end cysteine and phenylalanine. The read is trimmed to its CDR3 DNA, 42 bases read in frame from base 1. V gives up 2 bases and J gives up 5 bases, and the segment between their germline ends measures 10 bases. The donors were 40 or so Caucasian individuals from Russia, aged 6 to 90 years, who were systemically healthy. Approximately 10 milliliters of peripheral blood were collected from each donor into EDTA-treated Vacutainer tubes. Ficoll-Paque density-gradient centrifugation was used to isolate PBMCs, with at least 6 million obtained per sample. Trizol reagent was used to extract total RNA from the PBMCs, yielding at least 6 micrograms per sample. The percentages of naive CD45RAhigh/CD27high T cells were determined by flow cytometry on a PBMC aliquot from every donor.

Library preparation employed 5' RACE. The reads were generated on an Illumina HiSeq 2500. A second PCR of about 7 to 12 cycles was run with a J-beta primer mix and a sample-barcoded 5' primer. A unique molecular identifier was introduced onto each TCR beta cDNA molecule by a template-switch 5' adaptor carrying 12 random nucleotides. Each sample yielded at least 2.5 million CDR3-containing paired-end reads. First-strand cDNA synthesis was performed from all RNA using the Mint cDNA synthesis kit, with priming by a TRBC-specific oligonucleotide. All cDNA was treated with uracil-DNA glycosylase and then went through a first 18-cycle PCR with the universal primers M1SS and BC2_uni_R. Per the source publication's procedure: Each sample was normalized by randomly selecting 1 million high-quality reads, each carrying a distinct molecular identifier. Reads with shared molecular identifiers were discarded instead of being binned into consensus sequences. MiTCR, with a Q25 quality threshold and the strictest error-elimination algorithm, was used for CDR3 identification, clonotype clustering and error correction. A nonparametric unseen species model with Euler transformation was used to estimate lower-bound total TCR beta diversity. The public reads were run again by TCRdb, first through fastp at Q25 and then through MiXCR, and only productive beta chains were kept. CDR3 protein sequences are deduplicated, and each keeps its most common genes and DNA. For this entry, the V and J calls and clone size follow TCRdb and not the study's own pipeline. This sample holds some 900,000 distinct CDR3 sequences; around 49% were observed only once. The top ten clonotypes cover over 10% of the sample.

The V and J segments used are TRBV3-1 and TRBJ2-1; 6 matching bases give a weak D call of TRBD1. Sequencing used blood. The clonotype comes from a man younger than 40 in good health. The DNA reads TGTGCCAGCAGCCAACGGACAGACAACAATGAGCAGTTCTTC. This yields the protein CASSQRTDNNEQFF.